The T cell receptor beta chain described here comes from a study of Ad26.COV2.S vaccination and SARS-CoV-2 variants. The repertoire was sequenced with immunoSEQ multiplex PCR; TCRdb's copy has only in-frame clones and lacks some. The table shows hundreds of thousands of clones, with roughly nine tenths occurring only once. In its sample, this clone was seen once. Treatment: 15 to 20 received Ad26.COV2.S at low or high dose, single or two shots; 5 received placebo; per-sample allocation not given. The investigators took samples on day 63 after the first vaccine or placebo injection. This CDR3 comprises 17 residues. V shed 1 base and J 2 bases; nucleotides not matched to a gene: 8. Germline assignment: CDR1 ENHRY and CDR2 SYGVKD.

The chain links TRBV10-3 to TRBJ2-1, with 7 bases that match TRBD1. The sequences come from peripheral blood, collected in a trial of Ad26.COV2.S vaccine versus placebo. The TCR sequence derives from a person between 18 and 65 years old who received the Ad26.COV2.S COVID-19 vaccine or a placebo. The CDR3 DNA reads TGTGCCATCAGTGAGTTCCTCGACAGGGCGGCCTACAATGAGCAGTTCTTC. This encodes CAISEFLDRAAYNEQFF.